This section outlines one T cell receptor (beta chain) sequence together with its context. Its target antigen remains unknown. No much larger clone exists at a distance of one base, and base qualities are not known. These data belong to a study of CD8+ T cells in alopecia areata (dated by TCRdb to 2016 to 2018). Turning to the overall study: Treated patients were enrolled in an open-label pilot trial of oral tofacitinib at 5 to 10 mg twice daily for moderate-to-severe alopecia areata. Patients received tofacitinib for 6 to 18 months and were then followed off drug for 6 months to check for delayed response and recurrence. To study T cell clonal expansion in alopecia areata, the researchers applied high-throughput TCRbeta sequencing to both the C3H/HeJ mouse model and human patients. In humans, TCRbeta sequencing was performed on scalp tissue and on sorted CD4+ and CD8+ peripheral blood T cells from healthy controls and from patients with patchy or totalis/universalis alopecia areata. Tofacitinib-treated patients had biopsies at baseline and at 4 and 24 weeks of treatment, with a later scalp biopsy in several patients. Clonality in the scalp was compared among normal scalp (n=4), patchy alopecia areata scalp (n=8), and alopecia totalis/universalis scalp (n=8). RNA came from the PAXgene miRNA kit for fixed scalp, the miRNeasy kit for PBMCs, and the RNeasy kit for mouse skin. TCRbeta CDR3 regions were amplified by immunoSEQ multiplex PCR with 35 Vbeta forward and 13 Jbeta reverse primers.

Reading the label with the study, this specimen's time point is: baseline before oral tofacitinib. Peripheral blood and lesional scalp punch biopsies were obtained from patients with alopecia areata. After PBMCs were isolated by density centrifugation and stained for CD3, CD4 and CD8, a FACSAria was used to sort CD4+ and CD8+ T cells. Broad study findings and their caveats: TCR sequences shared between patients were less clear than in mice, possibly partly because of HLA diversity in the patient population. Unlike mouse skin, where gammadelta T cells dominate, normal human skin contains resident alphabeta T cells that get sequenced too, which complicates analysis of the scalp TCR repertoire. Compared with normal scalp, lesional scalp had higher clonality and more expanded CD8+ clones, particularly in alopecia totalis/universalis, a pattern that suggests antigenic drive.

V loses 5 bases at its end and J loses 7 bases; junction bases beyond the gene matches: 12. CDR1 is given as SGHTA and CDR2 as FQGNSA, both from the germline V gene. From its cysteine to its phenylalanine, the CDR3 spans 15 amino acids. Only the CDR3 region is kept as DNA, spanning 45 bases read in frame from base 1. Preparation of the library involved the immunoSEQ multiplex PCR assay. To provide template for TCR sequencing, every sample had RNA extracted and reverse transcribed into cDNA. First-strand cDNA was synthesized using SuperScript III with a 2:1 mix of oligo-dT and random hexamers. Amplification bias was assessed with a synthetic immune receptor repertoire, and residual bias was removed computationally. Under the source paper's analysis protocol: After raw reads were preprocessed to remove errors, the CDR3 was defined following IMGT conventions as running from the conserved cysteine to phenylalanine. Clonality was computed as 1 minus the Shannon entropy, with the entropy normalized by log2 of the number of productive unique TCRs. Scalp TCRbeta sequences were cross-referenced with sorted blood CD4 and CD8 repertoires so that the CD4 or CD8 identity of scalp clones could be inferred. Entries here come from immuneACCESS through TCRdb and include only in-frame sequences with V and J called. Some clones fail to appear in such tables; in the studies checked, an unresolved V gene covers under half of the shortfall, and the cause of the remainder is unknown. The V and J calls and clone size come from that table; D and trimming were worked out from the DNA. The sample data list 110,000 to 150,000 clones, and roughly 64% of these were observed just once. In total, the top ten clones hold about 6.8% of the sample.

The clonotype was recovered from a human donor with alopecia areata. Material: CD4+ T cells sorted from blood, obtained at week 0. The chain couples TRBV7-2 to TRBJ1-2; a stretch of 8 junction bases matches TRBD1. CDR3 loop: CASSPNLGQGGGYTF. The DNA sequence is as follows: TGTGCCAGCAGCCCTAATCTCGGACAGGGCGGTGGCTACACCTTC.